The 20 T cell receptor beta chains reported below all come from one sample, sequenced in a study of blood T cell repertoires in COVID-19. TCRdb's copy holds only in-frame clones and misses some; the assay was immunoSEQ multiplex PCR. The sample has some 120,000 clones; more than 75% are singletons. The sequencing sample was made of peripheral blood. Source of these receptors: a human donor in a cohort sampled during active COVID-19.

CDR3 nucleotide sequence: TGCGCCAGCAGTGAGTCTGGGCTGAGCTCCTACAATGAGCAGTTCTTC. Translation: CASSESGLSSYNEQFF. The chain recombines TRBV10-1 with TRBJ2-1; D ambiguous. CDR3 size: 16 residues. The germline V gene has CDR1 WNHNN and CDR2 SYGVQD (reference sequence). V was cut by 0 bases and J by 0 bases, with 9 bases left in between.

This clone was seen only once. This chain connects TRBV18 to TRBJ2-7; D may be TRBD1 (6 bases). Trimming removed 3 bases from V and 5 bases from J, with 14 bases in between. This CDR3 spans 14 amino acids. Germline V gene data show CDR1 as KGHSH and CDR2 as LQKENI. DNA for the CDR3: TGTGCCAGCTCACCCGTAGACAGGTCCCACGAGCAGTACTTC. Its protein product is CASSPVDRSHEQYF.

The gene calls are TRBV9 and TRBJ1-4; D unclear. With 0 bases removed from V and 0 bases from J, the gap between germline ends came to 6 bases. The CDR3 has 15 residues. Germline values: CDR1 SGDLS, CDR2 YYNGEE. The CDR3 here is CASSVGTTTNEKLFF. CDR3 in DNA: TGTGCCAGCAGCGTAGGAACAACAACTAATGAAAAACTGTTTTTT.

In this sample, this clone turned up once. The gene calls are TRBV10-1 and TRBJ2-1, with TRBD2 identical over 7 bases. Germline V gene lookup returns CDR1 WNHNN and CDR2 SYGVQD (reference sequence). The CDR3 runs 14 residues. V was pared by 6 bases and J by 2 bases, with 4 bases of the junction left unmatched. DNA for the CDR3: TGCGCCAGCAGCGGAGGGACTACCTACAATGAGCAGTTCTTC. It codes for CASSGGTTYNEQFF.

This clone is a singleton in its sample. The chain is built from TRBV18 and TRBJ1-2; D remains unclear. CDR3 length equals 12 residues. The ends were cut back, 3 bases at V and 4 bases at J, with 6 bases in the middle. The germline V gene has CDR1 KGHSH and CDR2 LQKENI. CDR3 residues: CASSPRGYGYTF. The CDR3 nucleotides read TGTGCCAGCTCACCCCGCGGCTATGGCTACACCTTC.

This chain connects TRBV11-2 to TRBJ2-1, with 9 bases lining up with TRBD1. CDR3 length: 18 amino acids. V gave up 5 bases and J gave up 9 bases; unmatched junction bases: 20. Germline CDR1 SGHAT, CDR2 FQNNGV. CDR3 region: CASSPRTGAILRGGEQFF. The CDR3 bases are TGTGCCAGCAGCCCTCGGACAGGGGCCATCCTCCGGGGTGGTGAGCAGTTCTTC.

This chain connects TRBV7-6 to TRBJ1-1; D is ambiguous. The CDR3 loop spans 15 amino acids. With 5 bases removed from V and 4 bases from J, the gap between germline ends came to 17 bases. The germline CDR1 and CDR2 sequences are SGHVS and FNYEAQ. DNA for the CDR3: TGTGCCAGCAGCGCATCGTTTAAGCCTCTCACTGAAGCTTTCTTT. Encoded protein: CASSASFKPLTEAFF.

This clone was counted once. V and J are TRBV19 and TRBJ2-5, with no clear D. Trimming pared 11 bases from V and 5 bases from J, leaving 15 bases between. The CDR3 has 12 amino acids. CDR1 is LNHDA, CDR2 SQIVND, per germline (reference sequence). CDR3 region: CAPRDPWETQYF. In nucleotides, the CDR3 is TGTGCCCCGCGTGATCCGTGGGAGACCCAGTACTTC. Full variable domain (missing parts from reference TRBV19 and TRBJ2-5): DGGITQSPKYLFRKEGQNVTLSCEQNLNHDAMYWYRQDPGQGLRLIYYSQIVNDFQKGDIAEGYSVSREKKESFPLTVTSAQKNPTAFYLCAPRDPWETQYFGPGTRLLVL.

The rearrangement joins TRBV5-1 to TRBJ2-5; the match to TRBD2 covers 7 bases. With V trimmed by 4 bases and J by 2 bases, 5 bases remained unmatched. CDR1 is SGHRS and CDR2 is YFSETQ in the germline V gene. The CDR3 contains 14 residues. DNA of the CDR3: TGCGCCAGCAGCACGCCCGGGGGGCAAGAGACCCAGTACTTC. It codes for CASSTPGGQETQYF.

With respect to this clone: The same CDR3 can be traced to other DNA sequences in this sample. The CDR3 loop reads CASSLAASGSYNEQFF. CDR3 DNA sequence: TGTGCCAGCAGCTTAGCGGCTAGCGGGAGCTACAATGAGCAGTTCTTC. V usage is TRBV7-2 and J usage is TRBJ2-1, with TRBD2 matching 10 bases. This CDR3 is built from 16 residues. Per germline, CDR1 SGHTA and CDR2 FQGNSA. V lost 0 bases to trimming and J lost 3 bases; unmatched junction nucleotides: 2.

V is TRBV28 and J is TRBJ2-1; 12 bases are shared with TRBD2. Germline V gene sequence: CDR1 MDHEN, CDR2 SYDVKM. The CDR3 is made up of 15 amino acids. The V and J ends lost 6 bases and 4 bases, in that order; junction bases with no gene match: 4. CDR3 amino acids: CASRILAGGYNEQFF. The CDR3 region has the DNA TGTGCCAGCAGGATCCTAGCGGGAGGGTACAATGAGCAGTTCTTC.

CDR3 in amino acids: CASSLAFGRGTTLNGYTF. CDR3 DNA sequence: TGCGCCAGCAGCTTGGCTTTTGGAAGGGGCACCACTTTAAATGGCTACACCTTC. The rearrangement uses TRBV5-1 and TRBJ1-2; D is possibly TRBD1 (5 bases). V lost 0 bases to trimming and J lost 6 bases, with 24 bases between them. CDR3 length equals 18 residues. Germline CDR1 reads SGHRS; CDR2 reads YFSETQ. The complete variable domain, with remaining parts taken from reference TRBV5-1 and TRBJ1-2, reads KAGVTQTPRYLIKTRGQQVTLSCSPISGHRSVSWYQQTPGQGLQFLFEYFSETQRNKGNFPGRFSGRQFSNSRSEMNVSTLELGDSALYLCASSLAFGRGTTLNGYTFGSGTRLTVV.

This clone appeared a single time. The genes are TRBV27 and TRBJ2-7; 10 bases agree with TRBD1. The CDR3 consists of 15 residues. With 5 bases clipped from V and 1 base from J, the junction kept 5 bases outside the gene matches. Germline values: CDR1 MNHEY, CDR2 SMNVEV (reference sequence). The CDR3 nucleotides read TGTGCCAGCAGTCAAAGGACAGGGGGATCCTACGAGCAGTACTTC. This sequence encodes CASSQRTGGSYEQYF.

V usage is TRBV5-4 and J usage is TRBJ2-3; 11 bases align to TRBD2. Germline values: CDR1 SGHNT, CDR2 YYREEE (reference sequence). The CDR3 sequence is 18 residues long. J lost 2 bases, V lost 6 bases, and 14 bases had no gene match. CDR3 DNA sequence: TGTGCCAGCAACCCAGGCGGGGTAGCGGGGGGGTTCACAGATACGCAGTATTTT. Translated, it gives CASNPGGVAGGFTDTQYF. The full variable domain, with the rest looked up from reference TRBV5-4 and TRBJ2-3, is ETGVTQSPTHLIKTRGQQVTLRCSSQSGHNTVSWYQQALGQGPQFIFQYYREEENGRGNFPPRFSGLQFPNYSSELNVNALELDDSALYLCASNPGGVAGGFTDTQYFGPGTRLTVL.

The rearrangement uses TRBV7-9 and TRBJ1-2; 9 nucleotides agree with TRBD1. The trim removed 8 bases at V and 8 bases at J, leaving 3 bases unmatched. In germline, CDR1 is SEHNR, CDR2 FQNEAQ (reference sequence). CDR3 length: 11 residues. CDR3 in amino acids: CASLGTGGYTF. The CDR3, as DNA: TGTGCCAGCCTCGGGACAGGGGGCTACACCTTC.

This clone has only one observation. The V call is TRBV7-8, the J call TRBJ2-3; D gene unclear. The CDR3 is 15 amino acids. Germline V gene lookup returns CDR1 SGHVS and CDR2 FQNEAQ. V was trimmed by 5 bases and J by 4 bases, leaving 16 bases between them. The CDR3 reads CASSVPPIVPDTQYF. The CDR3 DNA reads as TGTGCCAGCAGCGTCCCTCCGATAGTGCCAGATACGCAGTATTTT.

The rearrangement joins TRBV6-2 or TRBV6-3 to TRBJ2-7; TRBD1 matches at 7 bases. V was clipped by 4 bases and J by 5 bases; unmatched bases: 5. The CDR3 extends over 13 amino acids. Germline V gives CDR1 MNHEY, CDR2 SVGEGT. The chain's CDR3 is CASSLDRVHEQYF. CDR3 DNA: TGTGCCAGCAGTTTAGACAGGGTCCACGAGCAGTACTTC.

V gene TRBV9 combines with J gene TRBJ2-3; 7 bases align to TRBD2. The CDR3 is made up of 17 amino acids. Germline CDR1 and CDR2: SGDLS and YYNGEE. With 3 bases clipped from V and 4 bases from J, the junction kept 14 bases outside the gene matches. The CDR3 loop is CASSARAGDGTSDTQYF. In DNA, the CDR3 is TGTGCCAGCAGCGCGCGGGCGGGGGACGGGACCTCAGATACGCAGTATTTT.

The J gene is TRBJ2-1, the V gene TRBV6-5; 9 bases align to TRBD2. CDR1 and CDR2 (germline): MNHEY, SVGAGI. The length of the CDR3 is 14 residues. V trimming: 6 bases; J trimming: 9 bases; junction bases outside the gene matches: 9. CDR3 DNA sequence: TGTGCCAGCAGCCGCGGGGGGGCCGGTGGTGAGCAGTTCTTC. Its protein is CASSRGGAGGEQFF.

About this clone: One junction end does not reproduce the germline sequence, and a read error may be involved. At the DNA level, this CDR3 is encoded by other sequences in the same sample as well. CDR3 in DNA: TGTGCTAGCAGCCCCACCGGGACTAGCTTGACCGGGGAGCTGTTTTTT. The encoded protein is CASSPTGTSLTGELFF. V gene TRBV7-7 combines with J gene TRBJ2-2, with TRBD2 matching 9 bases. Germline CDR1 and CDR2: SSHAT and FNYEAQ (reference sequence). The CDR3 contains 16 residues.